Following are 4 T cell receptor beta chains from one sample sequenced in a study of control samples from healthy donors and cancer patients. Sequenced by immunoSEQ multiplex PCR; TCRdb stores in-frame clones only, minus some. The sample contains about 86,000 clones, roughly 93% of which appear only once. The sequenced sample was blood. The receptors stem from a woman between 18 and 30 years old in good health.

The rearrangement links TRBV5-1 to TRBJ1-4, with D perhaps matching TRBD1 (5 bases). CDR1 and CDR2 (germline): SGHRS, YFSETQ. The germline V and J ends were trimmed by 3 bases and 8 bases, with 17 bases remaining between them. CDR3 length: 15 amino acids. This CDR3 reads CASSWDRGGGEKLFF. The CDR3 DNA reads TGCGCCAGCAGCTGGGATAGGGGAGGCGGGGAAAAACTGTTTTTT.

V and J are TRBV9 and TRBJ2-7; weak D call: TRBD2 (5 bases). This CDR3 comprises 14 residues. CDR1 is SGDLS, CDR2 YYNGEE, per germline. V was trimmed by 0 bases and J by 4 bases, leaving 11 bases between them. The CDR3 DNA reads as TGTGCCAGCAGCGTAGGTGTCGGGAATTACGAGCAGTACTTC. Protein: CASSVGVGNYEQYF. Full variable domain (outside the CDR3, taken from reference TRBV9 and TRBJ2-7): DSGVTQTPKHLITATGQRVTLRCSPRSGDLSVYWYQQSLDQGLQFLIQYYNGEERAKGNILERFSAQQFPDLHSELNLSSLELGDSALYFCASSVGVGNYEQYFGPGTRLTVT.

This sequence joins TRBV6-1 and TRBJ1-6; D is unresolved. Germline CDR1 MNHNS, CDR2 SASEGT. The CDR3 covers 15 residues. V was shortened by 0 bases and J by 6 bases, with 9 bases between the two germline ends. The CDR3 sequence: CASSEAALPNSPLHF. For the CDR3, the DNA is TGTGCCAGCAGTGAAGCGGCCCTACCTAATTCACCCCTCCACTTT.

The chain uses TRBV27 and TRBJ1-2, with D uncertain. This CDR3 region has 15 residues. V was clipped by 2 bases and J by 1 base, with 11 bases between them. CDR1 is MNHEY and CDR2 is SMNVEV in the germline V gene (reference sequence). CDR3 bases: TGTGCCAGCAGTTTACATGGGTTAGGTAACTATGGCTACACCTTC. It is translated as CASSLHGLGNYGYTF.